The rows below give T cell receptor beta chains drawn from one sample of a study of T-cell memory formation after mild COVID-19. A single record per CDR3 protein comes from TCRdb applying MiXCR to the 5' RACE reads. Seen here are 6,000 to 9,500 distinct CDR3 sequences, approximately 33% observed once, and the top ten hold less than 70%. Material for sequencing was PBMCs or a T cell subset sorted from them (not recorded which). The receptor set was obtained from an adult woman who had mild COVID-19 (a few samples of this study predate the infection). Cell type and time point are not known. Both conserved end residues are trimmed from each CDR3. Fields, in order: J gene, V gene, CDR3 protein.

TRBJ2-5	TRBV24-1	ATSELGPTITGEY
TRBJ2-1	TRBV6-6	ASRHGTIEQF
TRBJ2-1	TRBV7-9	ASSLGSVASYNEQF
TRBJ2-7	TRBV30	AWSVAGSYEQY
TRBJ2-1	TRBV24-1	ATSPSLLENEQF
TRBJ1-5	TRBV7-7	ATSPWNQPQH
TRBJ2-3	TRBV24-1	ATSDWDRGTDTQY
TRBJ2-5	TRBV11-2	ASSWTSGGFQETQY
TRBJ2-5	TRBV5-6	ASSLRETQY
TRBJ1-2	TRBV20-1	SARDLMTGANYGYT
TRBJ2-3	TRBV29-1	SAGLAGSTSTDTQY
TRBJ2-1	TRBV7-3	ASSRGGTYNEQF
TRBJ2-5	TRBV6-5	ASSLAGGLETQY
TRBJ2-1	TRBV27	ASSPLFSPGEAEQF
TRBJ2-2	TRBV4-2	ASSQEKGTGELF
TRBJ2-1	TRBV7-2	ASSSLGYGGSSPYNEQF
TRBJ1-2	TRBV27	ASSSPGMGGYT
TRBJ2-7	TRBV6-5	ASRRRGDLPYEQY
TRBJ1-1	TRBV5-6	ASSREDRNTEAF
TRBJ2-3	TRBV3-1	ASSPGPQPSTDTQY
TRBJ1-5	TRBV20-1	SAREGGNQPQH
TRBJ2-7	TRBV10-3	ATGRGQREQY
TRBJ2-3	TRBV7-8	ASSSLRVKRELRDTQY
TRBJ2-3	TRBV12-3/TRBV12-4	ASSLGLAGSTDTQY
TRBJ2-5	TRBV5-6	ASSSYGGRWAPGETQY
TRBJ2-3	TRBV11-3	ASSFSGPGEEY
TRBJ2-3	TRBV27	ASSFGDGTDTQY
TRBJ2-5	TRBV5-1	ASSPDRETQY
TRBJ2-4	TRBV9	ASSVVQGAPAGLAKNIQY
TRBJ2-5	TRBV20-1	SATGLADQETQY
TRBJ2-7	TRBV29-1	SAVSAGAVYEQY
TRBJ2-7	TRBV23-1	ASSQFMDTRSYEQY
TRBJ2-1	TRBV5-6	ASSFVQKHYNEQF
TRBJ2-5	TRBV7-2	ASSSQGARETQY
TRBJ2-5	TRBV7-9	ASRSPTLSGPKGETQY
TRBJ2-1	TRBV14	ASSQDNSPAYNEQF
TRBJ2-1	TRBV20-1	SASGGRLEQF
TRBJ2-5	TRBV20-1	SARGTGIETQY
TRBJ1-2	TRBV5-5	ASSLEGPRGYGYT
TRBJ2-1	TRBV10-3	AISSREPMEQF
TRBJ1-6	TRBV6-2/TRBV6-3	ASSYSREGPNSPLH
TRBJ1-1	TRBV5-5	ASSFPGNLNTEAF
TRBJ2-2	TRBV7-2	ASSKKGLAGVSNTGELF
TRBJ2-3	TRBV7-3	ASSLTGSHTDTQY
TRBJ2-3	TRBV4-1	ASSQEGGLAGGPAARTDTQY
TRBJ2-4	TRBV6-2/TRBV6-3	ASRNAPLAWGNIQY